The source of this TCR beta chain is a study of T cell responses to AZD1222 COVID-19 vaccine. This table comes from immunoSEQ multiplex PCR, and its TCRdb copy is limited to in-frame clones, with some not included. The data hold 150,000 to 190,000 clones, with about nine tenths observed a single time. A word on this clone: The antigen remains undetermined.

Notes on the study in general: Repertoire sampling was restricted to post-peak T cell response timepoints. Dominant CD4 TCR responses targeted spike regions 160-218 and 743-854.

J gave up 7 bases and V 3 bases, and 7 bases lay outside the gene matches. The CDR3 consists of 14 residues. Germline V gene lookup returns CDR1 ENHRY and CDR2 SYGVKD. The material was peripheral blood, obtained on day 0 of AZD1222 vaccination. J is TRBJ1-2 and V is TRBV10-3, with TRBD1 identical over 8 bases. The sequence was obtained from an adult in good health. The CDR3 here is CAISDSGGLGGYTF. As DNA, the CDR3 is TGTGCCATCAGTGACTCAGGGGGCTTGGGTGGCTACACCTTC.